Below, 2 T cell receptor beta chains from the same sample are listed, as sequenced in a study of spatial heterogeneity in lung cancer. Study-wide results and limits: Expanded alpha and beta TCR counts within tumors tracked tumor mutation counts.

Documented time point: sample taken at primary tumor resection. These TCRs' antigens remain unknown. TCRdb itself ran the 5' RACE reads through MiXCR, one entry per CDR3 protein. The sample has thousands of distinct CDR3 sequences, less than 6% seen once. Here the sequenced sample was lung tumor tissue, taken at surgery. The receptors stem from a female donor with early-stage non-small cell lung cancer.

The V and J genes are TRBV27 and TRBJ2-4; the D is unclear. CDR1 and CDR2 from the germline V gene are MNHEY and SMNVEV (reference sequence). This CDR3 comprises 15 residues. The V gene lost 0 bases and the J gene lost 0 bases, with 6 bases spanning the gap. In DNA form, the CDR3 reads TGTGCCAGCAGTTTATCCGGGCTAGCCAAAAACATTCAGTACTTC. Translation gives CASSLSGLAKNIQYF.

This clonotype was seen more than once but under ten times. This chain joins TRBV18 and TRBJ2-7, with 9 bases fitting TRBD1. This CDR3 has 15 amino acids. Germline V CDR1 and CDR2: KGHSH, LQKENI. The junction had 10 bases not matched to a gene; V was cut back by 7 bases and J by 3 bases. The CDR3 DNA sequence: TGTGCCAGCTTAGGAACCGACAGGGGGGACTACGAGCAGTACTTC. Translating gives CASLGTDRGDYEQYF.